Included here is one T cell receptor (beta chain) sequence, with context. Antigen: not known. This specimen belongs to a study of CD8+ T cells in alopecia areata. General study findings and limits: Researchers report lesional scalp, most notably alopecia totalis/universalis, outstripped normal scalp in clonality.

The sequencing template was cDNA reverse transcribed from extracted RNA. Assay: immunoSEQ multiplex PCR; the TCRdb copy retains only in-frame clones and omits some. The repertoire includes about 200,000 clones, roughly 50% of them detected once, and 4.9% sits in the top ten. The sequence was collected from a human donor in good health. Specimen: CD8+ T cells sorted from blood.

As DNA, the CDR3 is TGTGCCACCTCAACCGGGGGCATCCACGAGCAGTACTTC. Residues: CATSTGGIHEQYF. This chain uses TRBV15 with TRBJ2-7, with D tentatively TRBD1 or TRBD2 (6 bases each). The V and J ends lost 8 bases and 5 bases respectively, with 16 bases between them. CDR1 and CDR2 from the germline V gene are LNHNV and YYDKDF (reference sequence). The CDR3 length is 13 residues.